The 31 T cell receptor beta chains given below trace back to one sample, sequenced in a study of T cell changes during pregnancy in multiple sclerosis (dated by TCRdb to between 2018 and 2021). The library was prepared using the immunoSEQ multiplex PCR assay. This is the immuneACCESS table as TCRdb keeps it, with only in-frame sequences that have V and J called. A part of the clones is gone; compared with another copy, unresolved V genes explain less than half, and the rest is unexplained. For this sample the table gives around 49,000 clones, of which around 90% were detected only once. The ten top clones hold 4.5% to 5.5% of the sample. The material was peripheral blood, obtained after pregnancy. These receptors were taken from a female donor in good health, enrolled as a control in a pregnancy study.

This chain joins TRBV27 and TRBJ2-1; no reliable D call. From germline, CDR1 is MNHEY and CDR2 SMNVEV (reference sequence). Trimming shortened V by 2 bases and J by 8 bases, and 10 bases separated the two germline ends. The CDR3 runs to 13 residues. DNA of the CDR3: TGTGCCAGCAGTTTACCCCTCTCGGATGAGCAGTTCTTC. It yields the protein CASSLPLSDEQFF.

The genes are TRBV6-4 and TRBJ1-6; 7 bases are shared with TRBD1. CDR3 size: 14 residues. Losses at the gene ends were 3 bases for V and 6 bases for J; bases not matched to a gene: 2. Germline loops: CDR1 MRHNA, CDR2 SNTAGT. CDR3 DNA: TGTGCCAGCAGTGAGGGACAGCCTAATTCACCCCTCCACTTT. Its translation is CASSEGQPNSPLHF.

The chain joins TRBV27 to TRBJ1-1, with TRBD1 identical over 11 bases. Germline V gene sequence: CDR1 MNHEY, CDR2 SMNVEV (reference sequence). The CDR3 sequence is 16 residues long. With 7 bases clipped from V and 8 bases from J, the junction kept 15 bases outside the gene matches. In DNA, the CDR3 is TGTGCCAGCACCGGGGGGGGACAGGGGGGTCTCGGGGAAGCTTTCTTT. Translated: CASTGGGQGGLGEAFF.

V gene TRBV18 combines with J gene TRBJ2-1; 9 nucleotides match TRBD2. Germline V gene lookup returns CDR1 KGHSH and CDR2 LQKENI. V was clipped by 3 bases and J by 5 bases; unmatched bases: 5. The CDR3 totals 15 residues. The CDR3 region has the DNA TGTGCCAGCTCACCTCCTGGGACTAGCAACAATGAGCAGTTCTTC. Translation: CASSPPGTSNNEQFF.

The chain is built from TRBV9 and TRBJ1-3; a possible D gene is TRBD1 (6 bases). Trimming took 6 bases from V and 4 from J, leaving 11 bases between them. Germline V gene sequence: CDR1 SGDLS, CDR2 YYNGEE. The CDR3 is 13 residues long. For the CDR3, the DNA is TGTGCCAGCAACAGGGATGACGGAAACACCATATATTTT. Amino acids: CASNRDDGNTIYF.

V and J are TRBV18 and TRBJ2-3, with a tentative D call TRBD2 (5 bases). Per the germline V gene, CDR1 is KGHSH and CDR2 is LQKENI. V gave up 3 bases and J gave up 1 base, with 14 bases separating them. There are 16 residues in the CDR3. CDR3 sequence (DNA): TGTGCCAGCTCACCTCCGGGCTTGCGGGGCACAGATACGCAGTATTTT. Translating gives CASSPPGLRGTDTQYF.

The chain uses TRBV5-1 and TRBJ2-7; 8 bases are shared with TRBD2. The CDR3 has 17 residues. Germline trimming cut 0 bases from V and 0 bases from J; bases unmatched to any gene: 8. The V gene's germline CDR1 is SGHRS and CDR2 YFSETQ. CDR3 amino acids: CASSLGGGGRSSYEQYF. The CDR3 DNA sequence: TGCGCCAGCAGCTTGGGGGGGGGCGGGAGGAGCTCCTACGAGCAGTACTTC.

The chain combines TRBV28 with TRBJ1-5, with D perhaps TRBD1 (5 bases). This CDR3 contains 15 residues. Between the trimmed V and J ends, which lost 3 bases and 3 bases, there was a span of 12 bases. Germline lookup yields CDR1 MDHEN and CDR2 SYDVKM. The CDR3 nucleotides are TGTGCCAGCAGTTTTGCGGGGGAGAACAATCAGCCCCAGCATTTT. Amino acid sequence: CASSFAGENNQPQHF.

This clone was observed a few times. V usage is TRBV19 and J usage is TRBJ2-7, with 7 bases lining up with TRBD1. The germline V gene has CDR1 LNHDA and CDR2 SQIVND (reference sequence). This CDR3 has 13 amino acids. The ends lost 3 bases at V and 3 bases at J; junction bases unmatched: 2. The CDR3 loop is CASSIGDSYEQYF. The CDR3 region has the DNA TGTGCCAGTAGTATTGGGGACAGCTACGAGCAGTACTTC.

The rearrangement joins TRBV10-3 to TRBJ1-2, with TRBD1 as a possible D gene (6 bases). Germline V gene lookup returns CDR1 ENHRY and CDR2 SYGVKD. This CDR3 has 16 residues. Trimming shortened V by 3 bases and J by 4 bases, and 18 bases separated the two germline ends. The CDR3, as DNA: TGTGCCATCAGTGACAGGGTACAGGGTACAGCCTATGGCTACACCTTC. It specifies CAISDRVQGTAYGYTF.

This chain joins TRBV2 and TRBJ1-1, with TRBD1 matching over 8 bases. CDR3 length: 14 amino acids. CDR1 and CDR2 (germline): SNHLY, FYNNEI. V lost 3 bases, J lost 10 bases, and 10 bases stayed unmatched. CDR3 coding DNA: TGTGCCAGCAGTGACGGACAGGGCGTCACCGGAGCTTTCTTT. It codes for CASSDGQGVTGAFF.

This clone has only a few counts. This chain uses TRBV30 with TRBJ1-1, with D perhaps matching TRBD1 (6 bases). The CDR3 consists of 16 residues. Trimming shortened V by 2 bases and J by 2 bases, and 18 bases separated the two germline ends. CDR1 and CDR2 from the germline V gene are GTSNPN and SVGIG (reference sequence). The CDR3 spells CAWSPNRVRPNTEAFF. CDR3 nucleotides: TGTGCCTGGAGTCCAAACAGGGTACGGCCCAACACTGAAGCTTTCTTT.

The chain recombines TRBV6-5 with TRBJ2-4; D is perhaps TRBD2 (5 bases). With 4 bases removed from V and 0 bases from J, the gap between germline ends came to 10 bases. The CDR3 is 15 residues long. Germline CDR1 and CDR2: MNHEY and SVGAGI. The chain's CDR3 is CASSFGDGAKNIQYF. CDR3 in DNA: TGTGCCAGCAGTTTCGGGGATGGAGCCAAAAACATTCAGTACTTC.

This clone was found a few times. The chain carries TRBV7-2 and TRBJ2-7, with 8 bases lining up with TRBD1. Germline V CDR1 and CDR2: SGHTA, FQGNSA. With 5 bases clipped from V and 6 bases from J, the junction kept 15 bases outside the gene matches. This CDR3 is built from 16 residues. The CDR3 loop is CASSPYRDRIGLEQYF. The CDR3 DNA is TGTGCCAGCAGCCCCTACCGGGACAGGATAGGTCTCGAGCAGTACTTC.

The chain is built from TRBV5-1 and TRBJ2-5; TRBD2 aligns across 9 bases. The germline gives CDR1 SGHRS, CDR2 YFSETQ. CDR3 length: 14 residues. V was clipped by 4 bases and J by 1 base; unmatched bases: 2. CDR3 sequence: CASSPSGTQETQYF. CDR3 DNA: TGCGCCAGCAGCCCTAGCGGGACCCAAGAGACCCAGTACTTC.

In its sample, this clone was seen a few times. The genes are TRBV6-6 and TRBJ1-2; TRBD1 aligns across 7 bases. This CDR3 is built from 15 residues. Trimming cost V 4 bases and J 4 bases; bases outside gene matches: 9. The germline V gene has CDR1 MNHNY and CDR2 SVGAGI (reference sequence). The CDR3 nucleotides are TGTGCCAGCAGTTTACTCGGACAGGATGTCTATGGCTACACCTTC. Its translation: CASSLLGQDVYGYTF.

The chain is built from TRBV27 and TRBJ1-2, with TRBD1 matching over 7 bases. The V gene's germline CDR1 is MNHEY and CDR2 SMNVEV (reference sequence). V shed 6 bases, J shed 9 bases, and the junction held 7 bases outside the gene matches. This CDR3 is built from 12 residues. The CDR3 here is CASRDRTGRYTF. The CDR3 DNA reads TGTGCCAGCAGGGACCGGACAGGCCGCTACACCTTC.

The chain is built from TRBV18 and TRBJ1-5; D is possibly TRBD1 (5 bases). This CDR3 is 14 amino acids long. The V and J ends lost 5 bases and 6 bases respectively, with 14 bases between them. CDR1 KGHSH and CDR2 LQKENI come from the germline V gene. The CDR3 DNA reads as TGTGCCAGCTCATATACAGGATCCGGTCAGCCCCAGCATTTT. Amino acids: CASSYTGSGQPQHF.

In this sample, this clone turned up a few times. The genes are TRBV28 and TRBJ1-2; D uncertain. V was shortened by 7 bases and J by 2 bases, with 14 bases between the two germline ends. The CDR3 covers 14 residues. Germline V gene lookup returns CDR1 MDHEN and CDR2 SYDVKM. The CDR3 region has the DNA TGTGCCAGCACCAATCTCCATGAGAACTATGGCTACACCTTC. This encodes CASTNLHENYGYTF.

This clone was recorded once. The chain carries TRBV7-2 and TRBJ2-7; D is perhaps TRBD2 (5 bases). V was trimmed by 5 bases and J by 6 bases, leaving 11 bases between them. The germline V gene encodes CDR1 SGHTA and CDR2 FQGNSA. The CDR3 contains 12 residues. CDR3 in amino acids: CASSRSESEQYF. The CDR3 DNA sequence: TGTGCCAGCAGCCGTAGCGAGAGCGAGCAGTACTTC.

The rearrangement joins TRBV2 to TRBJ1-1; D is unresolved. The CDR3 runs to 12 residues. Germline V CDR1 and CDR2: SNHLY, FYNNEI. V lost 2 bases and J 4 bases, leaving 5 bases between the germline ends. This chain's CDR3 is CASSESTTEAFF. The CDR3 DNA reads TGTGCCAGCAGTGAAAGCACCACTGAAGCTTTCTTT. Full variable domain (rest looked up from reference TRBV2 and TRBJ1-1): EPEVTQTPSHQVTQMGQEVILRCVPISNHLYFYWYRQILGQKVEFLVSFYNNEISEKSEIFDDQFSVERPDGSNFTLKIRSTKLEDSAMYFCASSESTTEAFFGQGTRLTVV.

The V and J genes are TRBV6-4 and TRBJ2-3; TRBD2 matches 10 bases. This CDR3 comprises 16 residues. Trimming took 5 bases from V and 5 from J; bases not matched to a gene: 10. The V gene's germline CDR1 is MRHNA and CDR2 SNTAGT. The CDR3 DNA sequence: TGTGCCAGCAGTCGGTACAGCGGGGGGGGGAGAGATACGCAGTATTTT. Amino acids: CASSRYSGGGRDTQYF.

The J gene is TRBJ2-5, the V gene TRBV6-1, with 16 bases lining up with TRBD2. This CDR3 comprises 17 residues. Germline V gene lookup returns CDR1 MNHNS and CDR2 SASEGT. Trimming cost V 4 bases and J 5 bases; bases outside gene matches: 7. As DNA, the CDR3 is TGTGCCAGCAGTGCGGGACTAGCGGGAGGGGGACGGGAGACCCAGTACTTC. This translates into CASSAGLAGGGRETQYF.

This sequence joins TRBV30 and TRBJ1-4; D may be TRBD1 (6 bases). The CDR3 spans 16 residues. Germline V gives CDR1 GTSNPN, CDR2 SVGIG (reference sequence). Deletions cut 3 bases from V and 3 bases from J, with 17 bases between. CDR3: CAWRDDRGTSNEKLFF. CDR3 bases: TGTGCCTGGAGGGACGATAGGGGGACATCTAATGAAAAACTGTTTTTT.

The J gene is TRBJ2-3, the V gene TRBV7-8, with a weak D call TRBD1 (5 bases). The CDR3 contains 16 residues. The germline gives CDR1 SGHVS, CDR2 FQNEAQ. With 5 bases removed from V and 2 bases from J, the gap between germline ends came to 17 bases. CDR3 sequence (DNA): TGTGCCAGCAGCCACCCGACAGAAAACTACACAGATACGCAGTATTTT. This codes for CASSHPTENYTDTQYF. Full variable domain (missing parts from reference TRBV7-8 and TRBJ2-3): GAGVSQSPRYKVAKRGQDVALRCDPISGHVSLFWYQQALGQGPEFLTYFQNEAQLDKSGLPSDRFFAERPEGSVSTLKIQRTQQEDSAVYLCASSHPTENYTDTQYFGPGTRLTVL.

The chain carries TRBV9 and TRBJ1-1; possibly TRBD1 for D (5 bases). The V gene's germline CDR1 is SGDLS and CDR2 YYNGEE. This CDR3 comprises 15 residues. V was shortened by 2 bases and J by 0 bases, with 11 bases between the two germline ends. This chain's CDR3 is CASSVQGTMNTEAFF. CDR3 nucleotide sequence: TGTGCCAGCAGCGTCCAGGGTACCATGAACACTGAAGCTTTCTTT.

This rearrangement joins TRBV5-1 to TRBJ2-1; D is perhaps TRBD2 (6 bases). Trimming shortened V by 0 bases and J by 7 bases, and 14 bases separated the two germline ends. This CDR3 comprises 15 residues. Germline V gene data show CDR1 as SGHRS and CDR2 as YFSETQ. CDR3 in DNA: TGCGCCAGCAGCTTGGACCGCGGGATAGGGAATGAGCAGTTCTTC. Its protein product is CASSLDRGIGNEQFF.

The chain combines TRBV6-4 with TRBJ2-3; possibly TRBD2 for D (6 bases). The CDR3 sequence is 14 residues long. Germline V gene lookup returns CDR1 MRHNA and CDR2 SNTAGT. Trimming cost V 2 bases and J 1 base, with 7 bases left between them. The CDR3 coding sequence is TGTGCCAGCAGTGACGGCGGGGGCACAGATACGCAGTATTTT. It codes for CASSDGGGTDTQYF.

The sample holds a few counts of this clone. This rearrangement joins TRBV30 to TRBJ2-2; the D is unclear. The CDR3 totals 13 residues. Trimming took 2 bases from V and 5 from J, leaving 9 bases between them. The germline V gene has CDR1 GTSNPN and CDR2 SVGIG (reference sequence). The CDR3 loop is CAWSLSITGELFF. As DNA, the CDR3 is TGTGCCTGGAGTCTTTCTATAACCGGGGAGCTGTTTTTT.

This chain links TRBV5-6 with TRBJ1-6; D is ambiguous. Germline-derived CDR1 and CDR2 are SGHDT and YYEEEE. This CDR3 is 15 amino acids long. Trimming cost V 4 bases and J 10 bases, with 18 bases left between them. The DNA for the CDR3 is TGTGCCAGCAGCCGTATAGAAGGGAGCAAATCACCCCTCCACTTT. This translates into CASSRIEGSKSPLHF.

The chain couples TRBV28 to TRBJ2-5; 7 positions match TRBD2. This CDR3 is 18 amino acids long. V lost 3 bases, J lost 4 bases, and 17 bases stayed unmatched. The germline CDR1 and CDR2 sequences are MDHEN and SYDVKM. CDR3 coding DNA: TGTGCCAGCAGTTTTGGTGAAGCGGGGCCCCCGGGGACAGAGACCCAGTACTTC. Translated: CASSFGEAGPPGTETQYF.